These 19 T cell receptor beta chains were all obtained from the same sample, sequenced in a study of shared clonotypes between healthy human individuals. Method: immunoSEQ multiplex PCR; TCRdb's copy keeps in-frame clones and lacks some. This repertoire shows 2 million or so clones, over 85% found once; its top ten account for 0.1% to 0.15%. Sequencing was performed on naive CD4+ T cells sorted from blood. The subset is: CD45RA+ positively selected. These receptors were taken from a man aged 18 to 29 in good health.

The genes are TRBV20-1 and TRBJ1-2; 7 positions match TRBD1. Trimming cost V 5 bases and J 9 bases; bases outside gene matches: 3. CDR1 is DFQATT, CDR2 SNEGSKA, per germline (reference sequence). This CDR3 comprises 10 residues. CDR3 bases: TGCAGTGCTGGGACAGAAAGCTACACCTTC. Translation: CSAGTESYTF.

This clone was detected a few times. The genes are TRBV11-2 and TRBJ2-3; D is unclear. Trimming removed 5 bases from V and 2 bases from J, with 5 bases in between. This CDR3 has 12 residues. Germline CDR1 and CDR2: SGHAT and FQNNGV. The CDR3 nucleotides are TGTGCCAGCAGCCCAAACACAGATACGCAGTATTTT. It encodes CASSPNTDTQYF.

The sample holds one count of this clone. The chain joins TRBV6-1 to TRBJ2-4; TRBD1 agrees at 7 bases. Losses at the gene ends were 1 base for V and 0 bases for J; bases not matched to a gene: 3. CDR1 is MNHNS, CDR2 SASEGT, per germline. The CDR3 extends over 16 amino acids. The DNA for the CDR3 is TGTGCCAGCAGTGAAGGTGCAGGGGGAGCCAAAAACATTCAGTACTTC. Translated: CASSEGAGGAKNIQYF.

This clone was counted a few times. The chain links TRBV10-1 to TRBJ2-3; D is perhaps TRBD2 (5 bases). The CDR3 is 16 amino acids. V was trimmed by 0 bases and J by 2 bases, leaving 12 bases between them. The germline V gene has CDR1 WNHNN and CDR2 SYGVQD (reference sequence). CDR3 nucleotides: TGCGCCAGCAGTGAGTCGACCCGCGGGCCCACAGATACGCAGTATTTT. Protein product: CASSESTRGPTDTQYF.

The chain employs TRBV28 and TRBJ2-4, with D maybe TRBD2 (7 bases). This CDR3 is 14 amino acids long. Germline V CDR1 and CDR2: MDHEN, SYDVKM. Trimming cost V 7 bases and J 5 bases, with 15 bases left between them. The CDR3 DNA reads as TGTGCCAGCAACAAGGGGGGAGGGGAAAACATTCAGTACTTC. It is translated as CASNKGGGENIQYF.

The chain uses TRBV2 and TRBJ2-1; unclear D gene. The CDR3 has 11 amino acids. Germline V gene sequence: CDR1 SNHLY, CDR2 FYNNEI. Trimming removed 7 bases from V and 7 bases from J, with 8 bases in between. The CDR3 sequence is CASTVQNEQFF. For the CDR3, the DNA is TGTGCCAGCACAGTACAAAATGAGCAGTTCTTC.

The chain carries TRBV27 and TRBJ2-7; TRBD2 matches at 10 bases. The ends lost 2 bases at V and 3 bases at J; junction bases unmatched: 7. The CDR3 has 16 amino acids. Germline V CDR1 and CDR2: MNHEY, SMNVEV (reference sequence). DNA for the CDR3: TGTGCCAGCAGTTTAGGGAGCGGGAGGGCCAACTACGAGCAGTACTTC. Protein sequence: CASSLGSGRANYEQYF.

The V gene is TRBV7-2, the J gene TRBJ2-4, with TRBD1 matching 8 bases. The CDR3 totals 16 residues. CDR1 is SGHTA, CDR2 FQGNSA, per germline. J lost 5 bases, V lost 8 bases, and 14 bases had no gene match. The CDR3 region is CASVLSSQGGQNIQYF. CDR3 DNA: TGTGCCAGCGTCTTATCATCACAGGGGGGCCAAAACATTCAGTACTTC.

The rearrangement uses TRBV6-1 and TRBJ1-5, with 7 bases matching TRBD1. V shed 5 bases and J 5 bases; nucleotides not matched to a gene: 3. Per germline, CDR1 MNHNS and CDR2 SASEGT. The CDR3 has 13 residues. Written as DNA, the CDR3 is TGTGCCAGCAGTCACACAGGGGATCAGCCCCAGCATTTT. It translates to CASSHTGDQPQHF.

J is TRBJ1-3 and V is TRBV5-1, with 8 bases aligning to TRBD1. The V segment lost 0 bases and the J segment 4 bases; nucleotides outside the gene matches: 6. CDR1 is SGHRS and CDR2 is YFSETQ in the germline V gene. This CDR3 region has 16 residues. As DNA, the CDR3 is TGCGCCAGCAGCTTGGGGGACAGGAGTGAAGGAAACACCATATATTTT. It translates to CASSLGDRSEGNTIYF. The whole variable domain, remainder taken from reference TRBV5-1 and TRBJ1-3, is KAGVTQTPRYLIKTRGQQVTLSCSPISGHRSVSWYQQTPGQGLQFLFEYFSETQRNKGNFPGRFSGRQFSNSRSEMNVSTLELGDSALYLCASSLGDRSEGNTIYFGEGSWLTVV.

CDR3 bases: TGTGCCATCAGTGAAGGGGCAATTACAGATACGCAGTATTTT. Encoded protein: CAISEGAITDTQYF. The rearrangement uses TRBV10-3 and TRBJ2-3; D may be TRBD1 (5 bases). CDR1 ENHRY and CDR2 SYGVKD come from the germline V gene. Trimming removed 3 bases at V and 3 bases at J, with 10 bases between. The CDR3 spans 14 residues.

As for this clone: Other DNA sequences from this sample encode an identical CDR3 as well. The chain joins TRBV10-3 to TRBJ2-7; the D is unclear. Trimming took 7 bases from V and 0 from J, leaving 7 bases between them. The CDR3 runs 12 residues. CDR1 and CDR2 (germline): ENHRY, SYGVKD. As DNA, the CDR3 is TGTGCCATCAAAGGGTCCTCCTACGAGCAGTACTTC. Translation gives CAIKGSSYEQYF.

The chain links TRBV2 to TRBJ1-2, with D possibly TRBD1 on 6 matching bases. This CDR3 is built from 13 residues. V was trimmed by 6 bases and J by 8 bases, leaving 16 bases between them. Germline loops: CDR1 SNHLY, CDR2 FYNNEI. The CDR3 nucleotides are TGTGCCAGCAGCTTAACAGGGAACGACGGCTACACCTTC. Its translation: CASSLTGNDGYTF.

This clone showed up just a few times. This sample also contains other DNA sequences that code for the same CDR3. The chain links TRBV15 to TRBJ2-5; unclear D gene. CDR1 is LNHNV and CDR2 is YYDKDF in the germline V gene (reference sequence). Trimming took 1 base from V and 4 from J, leaving 1 base between them. The CDR3 is made up of 11 amino acids. The CDR3, as DNA: TGTGCCACCAGCAGAGCAGAGACCCAGTACTTC. This codes for CATSRAETQYF.

This chain connects TRBV5-6 to TRBJ1-2, with D perhaps TRBD1 (5 bases). The CDR3 extends over 12 amino acids. Germline V gene sequence: CDR1 SGHDT, CDR2 YYEEEE. With 1 base removed from V and 7 bases from J, the gap between germline ends came to 8 bases. This CDR3 reads CASSLTGPGYTF. CDR3 nucleotides: TGTGCCAGCAGCTTGACAGGACCTGGCTACACCTTC.

This chain uses TRBV2 with TRBJ1-3, with 7 nucleotides matching TRBD1. Germline-derived CDR1 and CDR2 are SNHLY and FYNNEI. This CDR3 contains 15 residues. V lost 8 bases, J lost 0 bases, and 7 bases stayed unmatched. The CDR3, as DNA: TGTGCCAGCGGAAGTCAGGGGGTCTCTGGAAACACCATATATTTT. This codes for CASGSQGVSGNTIYF.

V usage is TRBV7-2 and J usage is TRBJ1-1; 9 bases fit TRBD1. J gave up 10 bases and V 5 bases, and 11 bases lay outside the gene matches. The CDR3 runs 14 residues. Germline V gene data show CDR1 as SGHTA and CDR2 as FQGNSA. The CDR3 spells CASSGDRAVPGAFF. CDR3 bases: TGTGCCAGCAGCGGGGACAGGGCGGTCCCCGGAGCTTTCTTT.

The chain recombines TRBV13 with TRBJ2-7, with D maybe TRBD2 (5 bases). V was shortened by 1 base and J by 0 bases, with 10 bases between the two germline ends. In germline, CDR1 is PRHDT, CDR2 FYEKMQ (reference sequence). The CDR3 totals 15 residues. CDR3 bases: TGTGCCAGCAGCTTAGAGGGAGCCGGCTCCTACGAGCAGTACTTC. Protein product: CASSLEGAGSYEQYF.

This rearrangement joins TRBV27 to TRBJ2-5; TRBD1 aligns across 10 bases. The CDR3 length is 12 residues. After removal of 8 bases from V and 7 bases from J, the junction contained 4 bases not matched to a gene. Germline V gene lookup returns CDR1 MNHEY and CDR2 SMNVEV (reference sequence). The CDR3, as DNA: TGTGCCAGCGGGACAGGGGTGCGGACCCAGTACTTC. It codes for CASGTGVRTQYF.